Listed here are 28 T cell receptor beta chains from one sample, sequenced in a study of cytomegalovirus exposure and HLA in healthy donors (dated by TCRdb to the late 2010s). The protocol used for the library was the immunoSEQ multiplex PCR assay. This immuneACCESS table, as held by TCRdb, lists in-frame sequences with V and J called but not all clones. Of the missing ones, under half trace to an unresolved V gene in checked studies; the others have no known cause. The sample has roughly 140,000 clones on record, roughly 89% of them singletons. 3% to 3.5% of the sample is in the top ten clones. The source material was PBMCs. The receptors shown here come from a woman younger than 35 in good health and CMV-seropositive.

In DNA, the CDR3 is TGTGCCAGCAGCTTAGGTTCAGGGCCCCAGCATTTT. This encodes CASSLGSGPQHF. J is TRBJ1-5 and V is TRBV7-9; D remains ambiguous. The ends were cut back, 1 base at V and 9 bases at J, with 7 bases in the middle. The CDR3 is 12 amino acids. The germline gives CDR1 SEHNR, CDR2 FQNEAQ (reference sequence).

This clone has just a few counts. The chain has TRBV28 and TRBJ2-7, with TRBD1 matching 10 bases. This CDR3 has 15 amino acids. Germline CDR1 and CDR2: MDHEN and SYDVKM. V was pared by 1 base and J by 1 base, with 1 base of the junction left unmatched. Here the CDR3 DNA reads TGTGCCAGCAGTTTATTGGACAGGGGGTCCTACGAGCAGTACTTC. Amino acid sequence: CASSLLDRGSYEQYF.

The chain recombines TRBV9 with TRBJ2-3, with D perhaps matching TRBD2 (6 bases). Germline V lookup: CDR1 SGDLS, CDR2 YYNGEE. CDR3 length: 15 amino acids. V lost 8 bases and J 0 bases, leaving 16 bases between the germline ends. The CDR3 region is CASTLRGSSTDTQYF. CDR3 DNA sequence: TGTGCCAGTACCCTCCGGGGGAGTAGCACAGATACGCAGTATTTT.

The V and J genes are TRBV2 and TRBJ1-2; 11 bases are shared with TRBD1. V gave up 5 bases and J gave up 3 bases; unmatched junction bases: 14. The V gene's germline CDR1 is SNHLY and CDR2 FYNNEI. The CDR3 runs 18 residues. The CDR3 is CASSRSGTDRGLYYGYTF. The CDR3, as DNA: TGTGCCAGCAGTAGAAGCGGAACGGACAGGGGGCTATACTATGGCTACACCTTC.

The rearrangement uses TRBV5-4 and TRBJ2-3; TRBD2 matches 7 bases. Germline values: CDR1 SGHNT, CDR2 YYREEE (reference sequence). CDR3 length: 15 residues. Trimming cost V 6 bases and J 6 bases; bases outside gene matches: 13. The CDR3 here is CASTHGLGMSDTQYF. The CDR3 nucleotides read TGTGCCAGCACCCATGGACTAGGAATGTCCGATACGCAGTATTTT.

The chain links TRBV5-4 to TRBJ2-1; 10 positions agree with TRBD2. The V segment lost 4 bases and the J segment 9 bases; nucleotides outside the gene matches: 13. CDR1 and CDR2 (germline): SGHNT, YYREEE (reference sequence). CDR3 length: 16 amino acids. The CDR3 spells CASSQFSGRLYGEQFF. The DNA for the CDR3 is TGTGCCAGCAGCCAATTTAGCGGGAGGTTGTACGGTGAGCAGTTCTTC.

DNA for the CDR3: TGCGCCAGCAGCTTGGAGAGCGGGTCGCAGTATTTT. It encodes CASSLESGSQYF. V and J are TRBV5-1 and TRBJ2-3; tentatively, D is TRBD2 (6 bases). The germline V gene encodes CDR1 SGHRS and CDR2 YFSETQ. V gave up 0 bases and J gave up 10 bases, with 9 bases separating them. This CDR3 has 12 amino acids. The variable domain in full, with the rest retrieved from reference TRBV5-1 and TRBJ2-3, is KAGVTQTPRYLIKTRGQQVTLSCSPISGHRSVSWYQQTPGQGLQFLFEYFSETQRNKGNFPGRFSGRQFSNSRSEMNVSTLELGDSALYLCASSLESGSQYFGPGTRLTVL.

The chain employs TRBV7-2 and TRBJ2-7; weak D call: TRBD2 (6 bases). The CDR3 runs to 16 residues. Germline V CDR1 and CDR2: SGHTA, FQGNSA. V lost 1 base to trimming and J lost 1 base, with 14 bases between them. The CDR3 nucleotides read TGTGCCAGCAGCTTAGGGTCGGGGGTTAGTTCCTACGAGCAGTACTTC. It yields the protein CASSLGSGVSSYEQYF.

The chain employs TRBV6-5 and TRBJ2-7; tentatively, D is TRBD1 (6 bases). Germline CDR1 MNHEY, CDR2 SVGAGI. Trimming took off 6 bases at V and 3 bases at J, with 15 bases between the two ends. The CDR3 is 14 residues long. The CDR3 bases are TGTGCCAGCAGCCCGACAGGCCGTATCTACGAGCAGTACTTC. It translates to CASSPTGRIYEQYF.

This sequence joins TRBV5-1 and TRBJ2-1; a weak D match, TRBD2 (5 bases). The CDR3 sequence is 14 residues long. The germline CDR1 and CDR2 sequences are SGHRS and YFSETQ. With 2 bases removed from V and 5 bases from J, the gap between germline ends came to 11 bases. CDR3 sequence: CASSLAGLNNEQFF. CDR3 nucleotides: TGCGCCAGCAGCTTAGCCGGACTGAACAATGAGCAGTTCTTC.

This chain connects TRBV2 to TRBJ1-5; the match to TRBD1 covers 8 bases. J lost 1 base, V lost 4 bases, and 6 bases had no gene match. CDR3 length: 16 amino acids. Germline V gene lookup returns CDR1 SNHLY and CDR2 FYNNEI. CDR3 coding DNA: TGTGCCAGCAGTGGACAGGGGCGGGCGAGCAATCAGCCCCAGCATTTT. This sequence encodes CASSGQGRASNQPQHF. Drawing the rest from reference TRBV2 and TRBJ1-5, the complete variable domain is EPEVTQTPSHQVTQMGQEVILRCVPISNHLYFYWYRQILGQKVEFLVSFYNNEISEKSEIFDDQFSVERPDGSNFTLKIRSTKLEDSAMYFCASSGQGRASNQPQHFGDGTRLSIL.

The gene calls are TRBV6-1 and TRBJ2-3, with 10 bases matching TRBD2. The CDR3 is 15 amino acids. Germline CDR1 MNHNS, CDR2 SASEGT. V gave up 3 bases and J gave up 4 bases; unmatched junction bases: 4. This chain's CDR3 is CASSESSGSSDTQYF. CDR3 coding DNA: TGTGCCAGCAGTGAGTCTAGCGGGAGTTCAGATACGCAGTATTTT.

A few counts support this clone. J is TRBJ2-1 and V is TRBV9; a weak D match, TRBD1 (6 bases). This CDR3 is built from 14 residues. Germline V CDR1 and CDR2: SGDLS, YYNGEE. V lost 4 bases, J lost 6 bases, and 14 bases lay in between. The CDR3 protein is CASSQGHGFNEQFF. The CDR3 DNA reads TGTGCCAGCAGCCAGGGACATGGATTCAATGAGCAGTTCTTC.

In this sample, this clone turned up a few times. The CDR3 region is CASSGGQSSDEQFF. CDR3 coding DNA: TGTGCCAGCAGTGGCGGACAGTCGTCGGATGAGCAGTTCTTC. The chain uses TRBV6-1 and TRBJ2-1; D may be TRBD1 (6 bases). Germline V gene data show CDR1 as MNHNS and CDR2 as SASEGT. This CDR3 comprises 14 residues. With 4 bases removed from V and 8 bases from J, the gap between germline ends came to 15 bases.

The sample holds a few counts of this clone. The chain recombines TRBV2 with TRBJ1-2; 7 nucleotides align to TRBD1. V lost 6 bases, J lost 8 bases, and 6 bases stayed unmatched. The CDR3 length is 12 residues. Germline CDR1 SNHLY, CDR2 FYNNEI. The CDR3 loop is CASRRDSGGYTF. In DNA form, the CDR3 reads TGTGCCAGCAGGCGGGACAGTGGAGGCTACACCTTC.

The chain couples TRBV2 to TRBJ1-1; D is perhaps TRBD1 (6 bases). The CDR3 loop spans 14 amino acids. V lost 7 bases and J lost 3, with 15 bases in between. The germline CDR1 and CDR2 sequences are SNHLY and FYNNEI. CDR3 nucleotides: TGTGCCAGCATCCAGGGGCAGGTGGACACTGAAGCTTTCTTT. Residues: CASIQGQVDTEAFF.

This clone has just one count. The rearrangement links TRBV5-6 to TRBJ1-1; TRBD1 might be the D (5 bases). Germline V gives CDR1 SGHDT, CDR2 YYEEEE. The CDR3 is 12 amino acids. With 2 bases removed from V and 11 bases from J, the gap between germline ends came to 13 bases. CDR3 sequence (DNA): TGTGCCAGCAGCTTCGGGGGATTACGTGCTTTCTTT. Translation gives CASSFGGLRAFF.

About this clone itself: Other nucleotide sequences from this sample produce the same CDR3. The V and J genes are TRBV11-3 and TRBJ2-7; D may be TRBD2 (6 bases). Trimming took 1 base from V and 1 from J, leaving 8 bases between them. In germline, CDR1 is SGHNT, CDR2 YENEEA. The CDR3 has 14 residues. CDR3 nucleotides: TGTGCCAGCAGCTTAGGAAGCGGGTCCTACGAGCAGTACTTC. Its translation is CASSLGSGSYEQYF.

This chain joins TRBV13 and TRBJ2-7; 8 bases are a match to TRBD1. The junction had 6 bases not matched to a gene; V was cut back by 5 bases and J by 3 bases. The CDR3 consists of 14 residues. The germline V gene has CDR1 PRHDT and CDR2 FYEKMQ (reference sequence). The CDR3 reads CASSLAGQGYEQYF. In DNA, the CDR3 is TGTGCCAGCAGCCTCGCTGGACAGGGCTACGAGCAGTACTTC.

The chain has TRBV4-3 and TRBJ1-4; the D is unclear. From germline, CDR1 is LGHNA and CDR2 YSLEER. The V end was cut by 0 bases, the J end by 4 bases, with 12 bases between. The CDR3 is 16 residues long. The CDR3: CASSQDRAGSNEKLFF. CDR3 in DNA: TGCGCCAGCAGCCAAGATCGGGCTGGGAGTAATGAAAAACTGTTTTTT.

This rearrangement joins TRBV5-1 to TRBJ2-7, with TRBD2 matching over 8 bases. CDR1 and CDR2 from the germline V gene are SGHRS and YFSETQ. V shed 0 bases and J 5 bases; nucleotides not matched to a gene: 7. The CDR3 covers 15 residues. CDR3 sequence (DNA): TGCGCCAGCAGCTTGGCCCCGGGACTAGGGGACGAGCAGTACTTC. Translation: CASSLAPGLGDEQYF.

J is TRBJ2-7 and V is TRBV5-4, with TRBD2 as a possible D gene (7 bases). V was clipped by 1 base and J by 6 bases, with 20 bases between them. This CDR3 comprises 16 residues. From germline, CDR1 is SGHNT and CDR2 YYREEE (reference sequence). CDR3 DNA: TGTGCCAGCAGCTTGTGGGGGCCTAGCGGTAACCGCGAGCAGTACTTC. Its protein product is CASSLWGPSGNREQYF.

A single count supports this clone. This chain uses TRBV5-6 with TRBJ2-7, with D unresolved. The germline CDR1 and CDR2 sequences are SGHDT and YYEEEE. V was cut by 4 bases and J by 3 bases, with 5 bases left in between. There are 11 residues in the CDR3. CDR3 sequence reads: CASSINYEQYF. As DNA, the CDR3 is TGTGCCAGCAGCATTAACTACGAGCAGTACTTC.

The CDR3 reads CSVETSGSLSDEQFF. The CDR3 DNA sequence: TGCAGCGTTGAAACTAGCGGGAGTCTATCGGATGAGCAGTTCTTC. The chain carries TRBV29-1 and TRBJ2-1; TRBD2 aligns across 11 bases. CDR1 SQVTM and CDR2 ANQGSEA come from the germline V gene. This CDR3 has 15 residues. Losses at the gene ends were 2 bases for V and 8 bases for J; bases not matched to a gene: 8.

The chain is built from TRBV7-9 and TRBJ2-7; no definite D call. The CDR3 contains 13 residues. Germline V gene sequence: CDR1 SEHNR, CDR2 FQNEAQ (reference sequence). Trimming pared 2 bases from V and 5 bases from J, leaving 10 bases between. CDR3 in amino acids: CASSLTLSNEQYF. The CDR3 DNA sequence: TGTGCCAGCAGCTTAACTCTTTCTAACGAGCAGTACTTC.

The V call is TRBV27, the J call TRBJ2-3, with TRBD2 matching 14 bases. Germline V gene data show CDR1 as MNHEY and CDR2 as SMNVEV (reference sequence). This CDR3 is built from 19 residues. J gave up 1 base and V 7 bases, and 13 bases lay outside the gene matches. The CDR3 spells CASTRQGLAGAGGTDTQYF. The CDR3 region has the DNA TGTGCCAGCACCCGCCAGGGACTAGCGGGAGCGGGTGGCACAGATACGCAGTATTTT.

This clone showed up just once. The chain uses TRBV4-3 and TRBJ1-1, with D maybe TRBD1 (5 bases). The CDR3 has 14 residues. V lost 0 bases, J lost 7 bases, and 12 bases lay in between. Germline CDR1 is LGHNA and CDR2 is YSLEER. The chain's CDR3 is CASSQDRKGFEAFF. DNA of the CDR3: TGCGCCAGCAGCCAAGATCGTAAGGGGTTTGAAGCTTTCTTT.

The chain links TRBV29-1 to TRBJ2-7; the D gene is possibly TRBD2 (6 bases). The ends were cut back, 4 bases at V and 4 bases at J, with 11 bases in the middle. Per the germline V gene, CDR1 is SQVTM and CDR2 is ANQGSEA. CDR3 size: 12 residues. The CDR3 protein is CSVGLEIYEQYF. The CDR3 bases are TGCAGCGTTGGACTAGAAATATACGAGCAGTACTTC.